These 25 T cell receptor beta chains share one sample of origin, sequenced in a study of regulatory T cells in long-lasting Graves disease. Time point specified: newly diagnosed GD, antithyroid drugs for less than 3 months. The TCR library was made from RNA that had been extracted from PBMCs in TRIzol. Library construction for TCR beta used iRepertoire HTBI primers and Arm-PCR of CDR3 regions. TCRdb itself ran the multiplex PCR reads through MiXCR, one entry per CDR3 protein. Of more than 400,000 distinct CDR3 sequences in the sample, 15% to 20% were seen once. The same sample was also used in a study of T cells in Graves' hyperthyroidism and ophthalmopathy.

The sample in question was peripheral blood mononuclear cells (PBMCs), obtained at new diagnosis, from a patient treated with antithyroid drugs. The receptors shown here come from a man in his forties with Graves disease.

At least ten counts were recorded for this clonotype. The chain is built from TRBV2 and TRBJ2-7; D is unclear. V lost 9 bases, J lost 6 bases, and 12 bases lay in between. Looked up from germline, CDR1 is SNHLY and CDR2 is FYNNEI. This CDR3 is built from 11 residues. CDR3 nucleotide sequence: TGTGCCAGTAACTCTAGTCCCGAGCAGTACTTC. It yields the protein CASNSSPEQYF.

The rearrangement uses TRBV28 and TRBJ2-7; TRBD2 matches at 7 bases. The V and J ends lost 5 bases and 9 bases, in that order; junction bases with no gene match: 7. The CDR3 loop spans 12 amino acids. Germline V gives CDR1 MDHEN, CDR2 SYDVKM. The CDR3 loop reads CASSSGTPWQYF. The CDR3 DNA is TGTGCCAGCAGTAGCGGGACTCCGTGGCAGTACTTC.

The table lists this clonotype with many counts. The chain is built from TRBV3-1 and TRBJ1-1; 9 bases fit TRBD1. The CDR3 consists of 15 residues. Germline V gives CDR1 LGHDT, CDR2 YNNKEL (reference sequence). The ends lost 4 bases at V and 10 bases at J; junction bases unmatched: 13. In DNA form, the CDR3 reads TGTGCCAGCAGCCCTCATGAGGGACAGGGTAATCCAGCTTTCTTT. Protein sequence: CASSPHEGQGNPAFF.

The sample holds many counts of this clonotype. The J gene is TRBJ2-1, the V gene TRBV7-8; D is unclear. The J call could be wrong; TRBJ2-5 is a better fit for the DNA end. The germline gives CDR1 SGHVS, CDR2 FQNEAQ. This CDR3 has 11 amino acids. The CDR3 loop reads CASSFSQTQYF. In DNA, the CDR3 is TGTGCCAGCAGCTTTTCCCAGACCCAGTACTTC.

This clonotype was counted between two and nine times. In DNA, the CDR3 is TGTGCCAGCAGCCAAGGTTCCGCGGATGATACGCAGTATTTT. It codes for CASSQGSADDTQYF. The V and J genes are TRBV4-2 and TRBJ2-3; D remains ambiguous. Germline CDR1 LGHNA, CDR2 YNFKEQ. CDR3 length: 14 residues. V was pared by 1 base and J by 6 bases, with 11 bases between.

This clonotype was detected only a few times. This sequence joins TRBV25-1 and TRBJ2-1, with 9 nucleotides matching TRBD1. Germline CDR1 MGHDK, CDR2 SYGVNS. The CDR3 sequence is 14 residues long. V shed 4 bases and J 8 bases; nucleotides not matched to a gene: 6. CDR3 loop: CASSVGQGIDEQFF. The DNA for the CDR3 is TGTGCCAGCAGTGTAGGACAGGGGATCGATGAGCAGTTCTTC.

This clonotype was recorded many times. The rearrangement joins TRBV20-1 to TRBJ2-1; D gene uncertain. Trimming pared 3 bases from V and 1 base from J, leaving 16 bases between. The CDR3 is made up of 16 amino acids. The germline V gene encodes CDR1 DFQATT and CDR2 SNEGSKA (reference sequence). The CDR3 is CSARPTRVGSYNEQFF. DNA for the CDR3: TGCAGTGCTAGGCCGACCCGGGTGGGATCCTACAATGAGCAGTTCTTC.

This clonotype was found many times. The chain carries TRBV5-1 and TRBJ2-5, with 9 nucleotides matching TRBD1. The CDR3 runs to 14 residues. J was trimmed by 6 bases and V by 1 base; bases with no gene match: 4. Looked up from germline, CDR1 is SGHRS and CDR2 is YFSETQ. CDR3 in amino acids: CASSLLTGGKTQYF. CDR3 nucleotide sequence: TGCGCCAGCAGCTTGCTGACAGGGGGGAAGACCCAGTACTTC.

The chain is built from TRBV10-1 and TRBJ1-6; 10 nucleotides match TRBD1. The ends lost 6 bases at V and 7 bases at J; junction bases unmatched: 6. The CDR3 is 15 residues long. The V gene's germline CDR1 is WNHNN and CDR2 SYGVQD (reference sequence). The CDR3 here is CASSRDRGGNSPLHF. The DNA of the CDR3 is TGCGCCAGCAGCCGGGACAGGGGAGGGAATTCACCCCTCCACTTT.

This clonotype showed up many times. CDR3 DNA sequence: TGTGCCAGCAGTTACGCGGGGGTGGGCGAAAAACTGTTTTTT. Its translation is CASSYAGVGEKLFF. The chain joins TRBV6-2 or TRBV6-3 to TRBJ1-4; D may be TRBD1 (5 bases). CDR3 length: 14 amino acids. Looked up from germline, CDR1 is MNHEY and CDR2 is SVGEGT. Trimming took 2 bases from V and 8 from J, leaving 12 bases between them.

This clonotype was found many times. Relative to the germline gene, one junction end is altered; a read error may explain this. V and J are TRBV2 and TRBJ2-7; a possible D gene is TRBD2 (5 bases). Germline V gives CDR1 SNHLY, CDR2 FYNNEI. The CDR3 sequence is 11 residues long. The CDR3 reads CASSEGYEQYF. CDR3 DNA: TGCGCCAGCAGTGAGGGCTACGAGCAGTACTTC.

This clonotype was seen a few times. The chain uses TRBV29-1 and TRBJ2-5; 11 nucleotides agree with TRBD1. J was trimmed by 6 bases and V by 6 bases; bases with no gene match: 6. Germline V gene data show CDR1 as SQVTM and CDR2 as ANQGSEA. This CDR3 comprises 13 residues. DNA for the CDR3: TGCAGCGTCCGGACAGGGGGCTCTAAGACCCAGTACTTC. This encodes CSVRTGGSKTQYF.

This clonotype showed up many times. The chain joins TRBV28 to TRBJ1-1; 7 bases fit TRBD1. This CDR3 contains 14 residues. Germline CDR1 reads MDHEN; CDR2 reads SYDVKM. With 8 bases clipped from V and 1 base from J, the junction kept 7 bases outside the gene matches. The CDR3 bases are TGTGCCAGCGGAGCGACAGGGTGGAACACTGAAGCTTTCTTT. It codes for CASGATGWNTEAFF.

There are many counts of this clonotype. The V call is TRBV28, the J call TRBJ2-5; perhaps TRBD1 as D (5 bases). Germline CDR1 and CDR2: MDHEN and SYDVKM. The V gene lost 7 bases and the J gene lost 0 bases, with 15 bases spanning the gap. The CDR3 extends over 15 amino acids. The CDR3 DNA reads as TGTGCCAGCACCTCAATCGTGACAGACCAAGAGACCCAGTACTTC. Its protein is CASTSIVTDQETQYF.

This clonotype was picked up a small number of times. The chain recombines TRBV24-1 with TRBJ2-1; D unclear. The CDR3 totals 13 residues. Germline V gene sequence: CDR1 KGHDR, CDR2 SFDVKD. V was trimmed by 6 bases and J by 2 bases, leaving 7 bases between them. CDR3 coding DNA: TGTGCCACCAGTCCTGGTACCTACAATGAGCAGTTCTTC. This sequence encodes CATSPGTYNEQFF.

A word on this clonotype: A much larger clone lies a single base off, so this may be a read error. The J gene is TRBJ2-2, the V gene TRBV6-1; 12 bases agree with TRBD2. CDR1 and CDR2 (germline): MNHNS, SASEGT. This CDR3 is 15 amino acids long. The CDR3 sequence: CTTAGTSGPTGELFF. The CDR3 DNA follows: TGTACCACTGCGGGGACTAGCGGGCCCACCGGGGAGCTGTTTTTT.

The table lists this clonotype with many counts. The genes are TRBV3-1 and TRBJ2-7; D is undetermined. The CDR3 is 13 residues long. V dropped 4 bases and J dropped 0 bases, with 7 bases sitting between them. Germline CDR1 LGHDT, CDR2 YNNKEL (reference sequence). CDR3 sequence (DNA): TGTGCCAGCAGCCGGCCGGACTCCTACGAGCAGTACTTC. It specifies CASSRPDSYEQYF.

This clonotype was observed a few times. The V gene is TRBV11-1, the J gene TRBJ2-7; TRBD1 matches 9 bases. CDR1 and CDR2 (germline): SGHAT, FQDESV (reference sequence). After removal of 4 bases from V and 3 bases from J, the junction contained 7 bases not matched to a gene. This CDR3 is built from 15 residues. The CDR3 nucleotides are TGTGCCAGCAGCTCCGGGACAGGGCCTTTCTACGAGCAGTACTTC. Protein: CASSSGTGPFYEQYF.

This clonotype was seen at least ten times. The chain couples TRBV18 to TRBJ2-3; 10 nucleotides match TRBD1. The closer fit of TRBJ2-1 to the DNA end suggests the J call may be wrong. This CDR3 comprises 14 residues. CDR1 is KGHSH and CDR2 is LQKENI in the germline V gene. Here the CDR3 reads CASSRGTGESEQFF. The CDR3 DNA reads TGTGCCAGCTCACGGGGGACAGGGGAGAGCGAGCAGTTCTTC.

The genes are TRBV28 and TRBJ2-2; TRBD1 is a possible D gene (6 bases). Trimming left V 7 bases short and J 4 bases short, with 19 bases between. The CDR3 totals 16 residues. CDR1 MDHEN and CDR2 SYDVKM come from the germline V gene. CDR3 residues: CASTPFRVGGTGELFF. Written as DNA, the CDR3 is TGTGCCAGCACCCCTTTTAGGGTAGGGGGCACCGGGGAGCTGTTTTTT.

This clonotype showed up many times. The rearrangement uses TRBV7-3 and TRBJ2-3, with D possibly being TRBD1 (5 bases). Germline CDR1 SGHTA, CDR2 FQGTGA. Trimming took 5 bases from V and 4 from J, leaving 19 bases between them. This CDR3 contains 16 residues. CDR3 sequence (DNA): TGTGCCAGCAGCCCAAAAGGGGCAGCTGACCCAGATACGCAGTATTTT. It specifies CASSPKGAADPDTQYF. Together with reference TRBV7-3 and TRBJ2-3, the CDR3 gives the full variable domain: GAGVSQTPSNKVTEKGKYVELRCDPISGHTALYWYRQSLGQGPEFLIYFQGTGAADDSGLPNDRFFAVRPEGSVSTLKIQRTERGDSAVYLCASSPKGAADPDTQYFGPGTRLTVL.

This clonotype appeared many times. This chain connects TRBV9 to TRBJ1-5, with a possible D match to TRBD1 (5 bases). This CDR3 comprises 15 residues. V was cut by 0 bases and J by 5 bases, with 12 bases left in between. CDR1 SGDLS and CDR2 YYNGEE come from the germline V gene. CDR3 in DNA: TGTGCCAGCAGCGTAGGATCGGGAGGGGATCAGCCCCAGCATTTT. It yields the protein CASSVGSGGDQPQHF.

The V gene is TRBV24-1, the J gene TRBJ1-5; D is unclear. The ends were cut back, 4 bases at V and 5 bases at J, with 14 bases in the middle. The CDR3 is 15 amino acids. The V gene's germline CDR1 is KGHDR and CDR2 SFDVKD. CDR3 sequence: CATSDPRAGDQPQHF. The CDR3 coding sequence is TGTGCCACCAGTGACCCCCGGGCAGGCGATCAGCCCCAGCATTTT.

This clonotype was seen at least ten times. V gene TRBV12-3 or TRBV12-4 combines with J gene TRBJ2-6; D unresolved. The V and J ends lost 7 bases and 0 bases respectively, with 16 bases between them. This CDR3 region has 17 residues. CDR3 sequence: CASTPMWFSSGANVLTF. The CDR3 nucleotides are TGTGCCAGCACCCCAATGTGGTTTTCCTCTGGGGCCAACGTCCTGACTTTC.

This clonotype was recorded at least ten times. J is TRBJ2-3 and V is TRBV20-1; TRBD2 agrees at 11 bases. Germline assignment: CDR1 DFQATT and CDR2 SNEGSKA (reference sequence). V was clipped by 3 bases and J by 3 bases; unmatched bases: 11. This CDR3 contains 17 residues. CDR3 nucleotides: TGCAGTGCTAGGCTCCCACTAGCGGGAGTTGGGACAGATACGCAGTATTTT. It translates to CSARLPLAGVGTDTQYF.